This T cell receptor beta chain was recorded in a study of T cell clonality in common variable immunodeficiency. Study conclusions and caveats: Reportedly, TCR beta sequences from common variable immunodeficiency showed fewer deletions and N-nucleotide insertions. CVID subjects shared fewer TCRbeta clones than healthy controls did. Compared with healthy controls, CVID subjects showed increased TCRbeta clonality, mostly in about a third.

The CDR3 runs 15 residues. The V end lost 1 base, the J end lost 2 bases, and 8 bases lay between the germline ends. The method was immunoSEQ multiplex PCR; TCRdb's version includes in-frame clones alone and lacks a portion of them. This sample carries roughly 70,000 clones and no singletons, and about 1.5% goes to the top ten. This clone was recorded at least ten times. Its specificity is unknown. The CDR3 extends 3 residues past the end of the read, so its final part is completed from the germline J gene. Sequenced material: peripheral blood mononuclear cells. The chain has TRBV12-3 or TRBV12-4 and TRBJ1-4; perhaps TRBD1 as D (5 bases). This sequence originates from a person between 18 and 75 years old in good health. The DNA read from the CDR3 is TGTGCCAGCAGTTTAGAACAGGAGACTAATGAAAAA. Protein product: CASSLEQETNEK. The complete CDR3 protein is CASSLEQETNEKLFF.